The source of this T cell receptor beta chain is a study of control samples from healthy donors and cancer patients (TCRdb year 2020). The table lists this clone with a few counts. Its binding antigen is unknown. No base quality information exists; no much larger clone differs at one position. The library was produced with the immunoSEQ multiplex PCR assay. TCRdb holds this immuneACCESS table with in-frame rearrangements only. Some clones are missing; in checked studies, unresolved V genes explain under half, and the rest has no known cause. The table for this sample lists approximately 120,000 clones; roughly 91% of them were counted only once. 17% of the sample comes from the top ten. From cysteine to phenylalanine, the CDR3 is 13 amino acids long. Here the CDR3 DNA is all that survives: 39 bases in frame from base 1. Ends trimmed: V by 4 bases, J by 7 bases; bases unmatched to a gene: 5. CDR1 and CDR2 are read off the germline V gene as SGHTA and FQGNSA.

The sample taken for sequencing was blood. This sequence was found in a woman aged 45-60 years in good health. The chain is assembled from TRBV7-2 and TRBJ1-2; 8 of the junction bases match TRBD1. The CDR3 reads as follows: CASSSGGGGGYTF. In nucleotides, the sequence is TGTGCCAGCAGCTCAGGGGGCGGTGGTGGCTACACCTTC.